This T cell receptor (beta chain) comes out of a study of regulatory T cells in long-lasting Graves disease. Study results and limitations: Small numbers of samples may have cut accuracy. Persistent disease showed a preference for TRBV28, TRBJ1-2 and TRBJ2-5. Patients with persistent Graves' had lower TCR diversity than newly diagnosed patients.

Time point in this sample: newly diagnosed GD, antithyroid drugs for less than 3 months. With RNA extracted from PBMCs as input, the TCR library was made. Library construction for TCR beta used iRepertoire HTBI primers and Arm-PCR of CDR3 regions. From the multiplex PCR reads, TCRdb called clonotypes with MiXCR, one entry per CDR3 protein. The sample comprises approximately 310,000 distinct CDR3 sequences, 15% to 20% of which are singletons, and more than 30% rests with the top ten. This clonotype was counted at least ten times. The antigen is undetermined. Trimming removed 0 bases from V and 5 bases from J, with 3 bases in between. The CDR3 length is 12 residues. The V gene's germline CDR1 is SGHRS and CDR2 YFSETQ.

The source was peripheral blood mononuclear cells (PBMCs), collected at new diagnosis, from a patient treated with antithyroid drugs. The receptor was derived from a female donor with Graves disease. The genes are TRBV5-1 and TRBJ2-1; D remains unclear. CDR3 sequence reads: CASSLGNNEQFF. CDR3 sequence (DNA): TGCGCCAGCAGCTTGGGGAACAATGAGCAGTTCTTC.